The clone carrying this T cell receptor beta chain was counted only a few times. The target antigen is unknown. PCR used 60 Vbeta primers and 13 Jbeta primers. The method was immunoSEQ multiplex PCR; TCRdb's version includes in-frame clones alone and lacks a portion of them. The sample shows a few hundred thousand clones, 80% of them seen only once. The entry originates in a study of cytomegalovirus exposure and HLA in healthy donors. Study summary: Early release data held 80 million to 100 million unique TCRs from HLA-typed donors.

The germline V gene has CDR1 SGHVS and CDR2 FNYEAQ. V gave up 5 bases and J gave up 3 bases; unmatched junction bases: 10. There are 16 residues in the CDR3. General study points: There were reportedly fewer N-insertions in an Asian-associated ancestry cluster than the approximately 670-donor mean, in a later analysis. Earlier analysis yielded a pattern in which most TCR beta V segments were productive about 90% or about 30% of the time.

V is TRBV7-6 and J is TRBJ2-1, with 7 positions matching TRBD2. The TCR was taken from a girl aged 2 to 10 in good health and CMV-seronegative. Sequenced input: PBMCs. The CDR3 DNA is TGTGCCAGCAGCCCCCTCGGTGGGGGGGACTACAATGAGCAGTTCTTC. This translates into CASSPLGGGDYNEQFF. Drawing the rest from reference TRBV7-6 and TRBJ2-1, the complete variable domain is GAGVSQSPRYKVTKRGQDVALRCDPISGHVSLYWYRQALGQGPEFLTYFNYEAQQDKSGLPNDRFSAERPEGSISTLTIQRTEQRDSAMYRCASSPLGGGDYNEQFFGPGTRLTVL.